This T cell receptor (beta chain) is from a study of T cells after yellow fever vaccination (dated by TCRdb to about 2019). Concerning the study at large: The SMART-Seq v4 Ultra Low Input RNA kit was used to prepare libraries from fractions with low cell numbers. Two healthy male donors, one aged 18 to 30 and one aged 30 to 40 years, made up the cohort. Blood samples were taken at several timepoints before and after primary and secondary immunization, and bulk PBMC replicates and cell subsets were isolated. To follow T-cell clones before and after both primary and booster YFV17D yellow fever vaccination, bulk TCR alpha and beta repertoires underwent longitudinal sequencing. Study-wide conclusions, independent of this receptor: A small share of clonotypes occurred in both CD4 and CD8 compartments, likely arising from convergent recombination. Because abundant contaminating clonotypes from the bulk population could be contained in FACS-sorted repertoires, computational filtering was required. Compared with the primary T-cell response, the secondary T-cell response was weaker but faster, peaking on day 5 rather than day 15. Because only two donors were included in the study, the extent to which the findings can be generalized is limited. After the booster, most of the clones that had expanded following primary vaccination were detected again (just under 97% of CD4 and 80% to 90% of CD8), which suggests that memory was broadly maintained.

These reads were obtained on an Illumina NovaSeq 6000. TCR cDNA was synthesized by 5'RACE template switching, which introduced a universal primer site and unique molecular identifiers. Priming for cDNA synthesis came from both the TCR alpha and TCR beta constant segments. Library amplification used two PCR steps, and the second PCR step added sample barcodes and sequencing adapters. Libraries were sequenced on Illumina HiSeq 2500 (2x100 bp) or NovaSeq (2x150 bp). The paper's processing steps were these. Demultiplexing of reads and collapsing into UMI consensus sequences were performed with MIGEC, and V(D)J alignment was carried out with MiXCR. Vaccine-responding clonotypes were defined with edgeR using replicate PBMC samples, requiring FDR below 0.01 and a log2 fold change above 5 up to day 15. Bulk clonotypes were assigned CD4 or CD8 identity according to which sequenced CD4 or CD8 repertoire held them at higher abundance. TCRdb trimmed public reads at Q25 via fastp, called clones via MiXCR and kept in-frame beta chains. Every CDR3 protein is listed once, alongside the most common genes and DNA of its rows. TCRdb's processing, not the authors' own work, is the source of the V and J calls. The sample profile shows 300,000 to 400,000 distinct CDR3 sequences; approximately 12% of them were found once. The ten largest clones represent 3.2% of the sample.

Inclusive of the bounding cysteine and phenylalanine, the CDR3 is 15 residues long. Left in the record is the CDR3 DNA by itself, 45 bases read in frame from the first base. The germline V gene specifies MGHRA as CDR1 and YSYEKL as CDR2. Relative to germline, V is 0 bases shorter and J is 7 bases shorter, with 14 bases between their ends. As concerns this clonotype: The clone's antigen remains unknown. No quality values exist for individual bases; no much larger clone is one base distant.

What this sample's treatment or condition label stands for: live attenuated yellow fever vaccine strain. A standard Ficoll-Paque protocol was used to isolate PBMCs from peripheral blood. Dynabeads CD4 and CD8 positive selection kits were used to isolate CD4 and CD8 T-cell fractions. RNA was extracted with TriZol from bulk PBMCs, CD4 and CD8 fractions, and dextramer-positive and dextramer-negative fractions. The source of this sequence is a man younger than 30 who received the YFV17D yellow fever vaccine. Specimen: CD4+ T cells sorted from PBMCs, collected 15 days after the yellow fever booster vaccination. The V gene is TRBV4-1 and the J gene is TRBJ2-3; tentative D gene TRBD2, with 7 bases matching. Here the CDR3 is given as CASSQEGGGRNTQYF. The nucleotide sequence is given as TGCGCCAGCAGCCAAGAAGGGGGAGGGAGAAATACGCAGTATTTT.